Listed here are 22 T cell receptor beta chains from one sample, sequenced in a study of blood T cell repertoires in COVID-19. TCRdb's table, derived via immunoSEQ multiplex PCR, lists solely in-frame clones and lacks some. The sample yields 160,000 or so clones, around four fifths seen once. The sequencing sample was made of peripheral blood. The receptor set was obtained from an elderly woman with acute or convalescent COVID-19.

The chain couples TRBV19 to TRBJ1-2, with D possibly being TRBD1 (6 bases). The CDR3 has 17 amino acids. V lost 3 bases and J 4 bases, leaving 21 bases between the germline ends. CDR1 and CDR2 (germline): LNHDA, SQIVND (reference sequence). The CDR3 nucleotides read TGTGCCAGTAGTATCCCCTTCTTGGGGGCTTCAAGCTATGGCTACACCTTC. This encodes CASSIPFLGASSYGYTF.

The rearrangement joins TRBV7-3 to TRBJ2-7; 9 bases align to TRBD2. The germline gives CDR1 SGHTA, CDR2 FQGTGA. V shed 2 bases, J shed 7 bases, and the junction held 9 bases outside the gene matches. The CDR3 loop spans 15 amino acids. The CDR3 region has the DNA TGTGCCAGCAGCTTACAGCTAGCGGGGATAGGGGAGCAGTACTTC. It specifies CASSLQLAGIGEQYF. Together with reference TRBV7-3 and TRBJ2-7, the CDR3 gives the full variable domain: GAGVSQTPSNKVTEKGKYVELRCDPISGHTALYWYRQSLGQGPEFLIYFQGTGAADDSGLPNDRFFAVRPEGSVSTLKIQRTERGDSAVYLCASSLQLAGIGEQYFGPGTRLTVT.

This rearrangement joins TRBV28 to TRBJ2-5; 7 bases agree with TRBD2. The V segment lost 3 bases and the J segment 5 bases; nucleotides outside the gene matches: 9. Germline V CDR1 and CDR2: MDHEN, SYDVKM. The CDR3 has 15 residues. The CDR3, as DNA: TGTGCCAGCAGTTTGCGGGAGACTAGAGGGGAGACCCAGTACTTC. This encodes CASSLRETRGETQYF.

The gene calls are TRBV10-1 and TRBJ2-2, with D possibly matching TRBD2 (5 bases). The CDR3 consists of 13 residues. The germline V gene encodes CDR1 WNHNN and CDR2 SYGVQD (reference sequence). Trimming cost V 6 bases and J 5 bases, with 10 bases left between them. The CDR3 DNA is TGCGCCAGCAGCGACTGGAGGACCGGGGAGCTGTTTTTT. Encoded protein: CASSDWRTGELFF.

J is TRBJ1-4 and V is TRBV11-2; 7 bases map to TRBD1. V was pared by 3 bases and J by 8 bases, with 9 bases of the junction left unmatched. The CDR3 runs 15 residues. The germline CDR1 and CDR2 sequences are SGHAT and FQNNGV. The chain's CDR3 is CASSFGRTGDEKLFF. The DNA for the CDR3 is TGTGCCAGCAGCTTCGGACGGACAGGTGACGAAAAACTGTTTTTT.

This clone was seen only once. J is TRBJ2-7 and V is TRBV7-6, with 11 bases lining up with TRBD1. The CDR3 has 17 amino acids. The ends lost 2 bases at V and 4 bases at J; junction bases unmatched: 10. Germline CDR1 and CDR2: SGHVS and FNYEAQ. The CDR3 is CASSLQGSGTGGYEQYF. The CDR3 region has the DNA TGTGCCAGCAGCTTACAGGGATCCGGGACAGGGGGTTACGAGCAGTACTTC.

This clone was detected once. This rearrangement joins TRBV14 to TRBJ2-1; D possibly corresponds to TRBD2 (6 bases). Trimming took off 8 bases at V and 3 bases at J, with 11 bases between the two ends. Germline CDR1 is SGHDN and CDR2 is FVKESK. CDR3 length: 13 residues. The CDR3 sequence is CASGTQFYNEQFF. The DNA of the CDR3 is TGTGCCAGCGGGACTCAGTTCTACAATGAGCAGTTCTTC.

The chain links TRBV6-5 to TRBJ2-3; tentatively, D is TRBD1 (7 bases). CDR3 size: 12 residues. V was pared by 4 bases and J by 6 bases, with 8 bases between. The germline V gene encodes CDR1 MNHEY and CDR2 SVGAGI. CDR3 coding DNA: TGTGCCAGCAGTTCAGGGGGGGATACGCAGTATTTT. It encodes CASSSGGDTQYF.

In this sample, this clone turned up once. The DNA for the CDR3 is TGTGCCAGCAGGAACAGGGGCGGCTCACCCCTCCACTTT. Protein sequence: CASRNRGGSPLHF. The chain combines TRBV25-1 with TRBJ1-6; TRBD1 matches at 7 bases. The CDR3 extends over 13 amino acids. The germline gives CDR1 MGHDK, CDR2 SYGVNS. V dropped 6 bases and J dropped 10; count of bases not matched to a gene: 6.

Points on this clone: A junction end diverges from the germline sequence, so it may reflect a read error. The rearrangement uses TRBV6-2 or TRBV6-3 and TRBJ2-1, with TRBD2 matching 8 bases. The CDR3 has 16 amino acids. CDR1 and CDR2 from the germline V gene are MNHEY and SVGEGT. CDR3 DNA sequence: TGTGCCAGCACTTACTCGAGCGGGGGAGGGTACAATGAGCAGTTCTTC. Its protein product is CASTYSSGGGYNEQFF.

This clone was seen just once. The chain links TRBV5-6 to TRBJ2-1, with a tentative D call TRBD2 (5 bases). The V gene lost 2 bases and the J gene lost 2 bases, with 14 bases spanning the gap. CDR1 is SGHDT and CDR2 is YYEEEE in the germline V gene. This CDR3 is built from 16 residues. CDR3 sequence: CASSFLRDPPYNEQFF. The CDR3 nucleotides read TGTGCCAGCAGCTTTTTACGGGATCCTCCCTACAATGAGCAGTTCTTC. The full variable domain, its missing parts supplied by reference TRBV5-6 and TRBJ2-1, is DAGVTQSPTHLIKTRGQQVTLRCSPKSGHDTVSWYQQALGQGPQFIFQYYEEEERQRGNFPDRFSGHQFPNYSSELNVNALLLGDSALYLCASSFLRDPPYNEQFFGPGTRLTVL.

This clone was observed a few times. This sequence joins TRBV29-1 and TRBJ2-3; weak D call: TRBD1 (5 bases). Germline CDR1 is SQVTM and CDR2 is ANQGSEA. Trimming took off 6 bases at V and 0 bases at J, with 7 bases between the two ends. This CDR3 is built from 12 residues. The CDR3 region has the DNA TGCAGCGTCAGGGTTAGCACAGATACGCAGTATTTT. Encoded protein: CSVRVSTDTQYF.

Only one count was recorded for this clone. The CDR3 DNA follows: TGTGCCAGCAGCGGCTCAGGGAGGAACTATGGCTACACCTTC. Encoded protein: CASSGSGRNYGYTF. The rearrangement uses TRBV7-9 and TRBJ1-2; possibly TRBD1 for D (5 bases). V was shortened by 5 bases and J by 2 bases, with 12 bases between the two germline ends. From germline, CDR1 is SEHNR and CDR2 FQNEAQ (reference sequence). The CDR3 consists of 14 residues.

This rearrangement joins TRBV5-4 to TRBJ1-4; 9 positions match TRBD1. CDR1 SGHNT and CDR2 YYREEE come from the germline V gene (reference sequence). The CDR3 extends over 14 amino acids. V gave up 5 bases and J gave up 8 bases; unmatched junction bases: 7. CDR3 sequence (DNA): TGTGCCAGCAGACGGGACAGGGTGGAGGAAAAACTGTTTTTT. This sequence encodes CASRRDRVEEKLFF.

This clone was recorded once. The chain links TRBV27 to TRBJ1-3; no clear D gene. Per germline, CDR1 MNHEY and CDR2 SMNVEV (reference sequence). The CDR3 consists of 14 residues. Deletions cut 5 bases from V and 3 bases from J, with 11 bases between. For the CDR3, the DNA is TGTGCCAGCAGTAGGACTAAAAGTGGAAACACCATATATTTT. This encodes CASSRTKSGNTIYF.

In its sample, this clone was seen a few times. This chain links TRBV6-6 with TRBJ1-5; 8 nucleotides match TRBD1. CDR1 is MNHNY and CDR2 is SVGAGI in the germline V gene (reference sequence). V shed 4 bases and J 9 bases; nucleotides not matched to a gene: 2. The CDR3 totals 12 residues. This CDR3 reads CASSSGGLPQHF. In DNA form, the CDR3 reads TGTGCCAGCAGTTCAGGGGGCCTGCCCCAGCATTTT.

The gene calls are TRBV19 and TRBJ1-5, with 11 bases aligning to TRBD1. V lost 6 bases to trimming and J lost 4 bases; unmatched junction nucleotides: 5. Germline V gene lookup returns CDR1 LNHDA and CDR2 SQIVND (reference sequence). This CDR3 contains 15 residues. In nucleotides, the CDR3 is TGTGCCAGTAGCCGTGGGGACAGGGGGAATCAGCCCCAGCATTTT. It yields the protein CASSRGDRGNQPQHF.

On this clone itself: Other DNA variants within this sample encode the same CDR3. The chain has TRBV30 and TRBJ2-1; 8 nucleotides agree with TRBD2. Trimming at V came to 2 bases and at J to 10 bases, leaving 7 bases not matched to a gene. Germline V gives CDR1 GTSNPN, CDR2 SVGIG (reference sequence). The CDR3 sequence is 13 residues long. The CDR3 nucleotides read TGTGCCTGGAGTTCGGGGGGGCCTGGGGAGCAGTTCTTC. It translates to CAWSSGGPGEQFF.

This clone has more than one count but fewer than ten. This rearrangement joins TRBV15 to TRBJ1-4; tentatively, D is TRBD1 (5 bases). CDR3 length equals 13 residues. Per germline, CDR1 LNHNV and CDR2 YYDKDF (reference sequence). V dropped 2 bases and J dropped 7 bases, with 8 bases sitting between them. The CDR3 DNA follows: TGTGCCACCAGCAGACAGGGAGGTGAAAAACTGTTTTTT. Translated, it gives CATSRQGGEKLFF.

The chain couples TRBV6-5 to TRBJ1-4, with 8 positions matching TRBD1. Germline CDR1 reads MNHEY; CDR2 reads SVGAGI. This CDR3 spans 14 amino acids. V dropped 6 bases and J dropped 8; count of bases not matched to a gene: 8. CDR3 nucleotide sequence: TGTGCCAGCAGCCCGACAGGGGACAGGGAAAAACTGTTTTTT. Protein sequence: CASSPTGDREKLFF.

This chain links TRBV29-1 with TRBJ2-1; D remains ambiguous. This CDR3 comprises 13 residues. Germline CDR1 SQVTM, CDR2 ANQGSEA. In DNA form, the CDR3 reads TGCACCGTAGAGTGGGCAGAATACAATGAGCAGTTCTTC. It yields the protein CTVEWAEYNEQFF.

The V gene is TRBV9, the J gene TRBJ1-3, with TRBD1 matching over 8 bases. Germline V lookup: CDR1 SGDLS, CDR2 YYNGEE. V was pared by 3 bases and J by 3 bases, with 14 bases of the junction left unmatched. The CDR3 totals 18 residues. The CDR3 DNA reads as TGTGCCAGCAGCGCCAACATCGGGCAGGGGGCGGATGGAAACACCATATATTTT. This encodes CASSANIGQGADGNTIYF.